The subject of this entry is one T cell receptor beta chain. Its antigen is currently unknown. Vbeta (60) and Jbeta (13) primers were used in the PCR. Assay used: immunoSEQ multiplex PCR; TCRdb lists only in-frame clones, some missing. The sample contains approximately 140,000 clones, about 79% of which appear only once. This record comes from a study of cytomegalovirus exposure and HLA in healthy donors. Study as a whole: Researchers previously reported finding some 110 million unique TCR beta sequences from roughly 200 million T cells.

Overall study findings and caveats: The Asian-associated ancestry cluster reportedly had fewer N-insertions than the approximately 670-donor mean in a later analysis. V- and J-gene trimming of TCR beta was linked (in a later analysis) to a missense DCLRE1C variant. There were around 160 TCR beta chains listed as cytomegalovirus-associated.

The germline CDR1 and CDR2 sequences are MNHEY and SMNVEV (reference sequence). This CDR3 has 13 residues. The V gene lost 2 bases and the J gene lost 7 bases, with 11 bases spanning the gap. This sequence joins TRBV27 and TRBJ1-1; perhaps TRBD1 as D (5 bases). The source of this sequence is a male donor in good health and CMV-seronegative. Sequencing was carried out using PBMCs. CDR3 nucleotide sequence: TGTGCCAGCAGTTTAGGGGGGGTCGGTGAAGCTTTCTTT. Residues: CASSLGGVGEAFF.